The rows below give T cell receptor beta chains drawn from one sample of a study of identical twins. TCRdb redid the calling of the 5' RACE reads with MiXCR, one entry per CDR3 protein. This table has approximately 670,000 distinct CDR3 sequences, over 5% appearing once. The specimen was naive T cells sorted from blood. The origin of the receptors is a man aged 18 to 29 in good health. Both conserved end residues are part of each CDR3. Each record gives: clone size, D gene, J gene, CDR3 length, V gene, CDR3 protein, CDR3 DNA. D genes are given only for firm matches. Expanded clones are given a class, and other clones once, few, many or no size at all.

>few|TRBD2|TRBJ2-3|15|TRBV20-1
CSARGTSATTDTQYF
TGCAGTGCTCGCGGGACTAGCGCTACCACAGATACGCAGTATTTT
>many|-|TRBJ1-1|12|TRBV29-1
CSVEGPTLEAFF
TGCAGCGTTGAGGGCCCCACACTAGAAGCTTTCTTT
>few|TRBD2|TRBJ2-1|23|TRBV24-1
CATSDLRTKSGREGPRSYNEQFF
TGTGCCACCAGTGATCTTCGGACAAAATCGGGGCGGGAGGGCCCGCGCTCCTACAATGAGCAGTTCTTC
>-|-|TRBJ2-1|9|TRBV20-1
CIPADEQFF
TGCATTCCTGCCGATGAGCAGTTCTTC
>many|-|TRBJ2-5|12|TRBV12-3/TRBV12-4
CASNLGKETQYF
TGTGCCAGCAACCTAGGGAAAGAGACCCAGTACTTC
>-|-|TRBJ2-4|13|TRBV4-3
CASSQMFSNIQYF
TGCGCCAGCAGCCAAATGTTTTCAAACATTCAGTACTTC
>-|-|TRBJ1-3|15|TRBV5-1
CASRPSRQPGNTIYF
TGCGCCAGCAGACCGTCCCGACAGCCTGGAAACACCATATATTTT
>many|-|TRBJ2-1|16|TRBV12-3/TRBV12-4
CASTPVGGSSYNEQFF
TGTGCCAGCACCCCCGTAGGGGGGAGCTCCTACAATGAGCAGTTCTTC
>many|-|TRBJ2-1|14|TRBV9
CASSAIGVSNEQFF
TGTGCCAGCAGCGCCATTGGAGTATCCAATGAGCAGTTCTTC
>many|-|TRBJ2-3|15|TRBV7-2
CASSFLGPSTDTQYF
TGTGCCAGCAGCTTTCTAGGCCCTAGCACAGATACGCAGTATTTT
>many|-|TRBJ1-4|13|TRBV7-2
CASSLGRGEKLFF
TGTGCCAGCAGCCTAGGACGAGGGGAAAAACTGTTTTTT
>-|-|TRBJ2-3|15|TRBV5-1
CASSLSESSTDTQYF
TGCGCCAGCAGCTTGTCTGAATCTAGCACAGATACGCAGTATTTT
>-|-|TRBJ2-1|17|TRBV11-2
CASSLELAPSSYNEQFF
TGTGCCAGCAGCTTAGAACTGGCCCCGAGCTCCTACAATGAGCAGTTCTTC
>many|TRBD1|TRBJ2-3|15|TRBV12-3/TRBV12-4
CASRTGVSGTDTQYF
TGTGCCAGCAGGACAGGGGTTTCAGGCACAGATACGCAGTATTTT
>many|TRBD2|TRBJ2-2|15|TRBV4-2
CASSRESGSTGELFF
TGTGCCAGCAGCCGGGAGAGCGGGAGCACCGGGGAGCTGTTTTTT
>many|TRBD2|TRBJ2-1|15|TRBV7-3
CASRQSGSAYNEQFF
TGTGCCAGCAGACAGAGCGGGAGTGCCTACAATGAGCAGTTCTTC
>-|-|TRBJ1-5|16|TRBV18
CASSFGQAHSNQPQHF
TGTGCCAGCTCTTTCGGCCAGGCCCATAGCAATCAGCCCCAGCATTTT
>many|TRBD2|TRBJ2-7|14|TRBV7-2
CASSLLGLAGEQYF
TGTGCCAGCAGCTTATTGGGACTAGCGGGTGAGCAGTACTTC
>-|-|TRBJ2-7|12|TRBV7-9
CASSPEQGEQYF
TGTGCCAGCAGCCCAGAACAAGGCGAGCAGTACTTC
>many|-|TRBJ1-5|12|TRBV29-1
CSVGADNQPQHF
TGCAGCGTTGGGGCCGACAATCAGCCCCAGCATTTT
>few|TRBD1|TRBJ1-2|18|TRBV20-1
CSARDPHLLQGANYGYTF
TGCAGTGCTAGAGATCCCCACCTACTGCAGGGGGCGAACTATGGCTACACCTTC
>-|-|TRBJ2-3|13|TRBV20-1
CSASRTATDTQYF
TGCAGTGCTAGCCGTACGGCGACAGATACGCAGTATTTT
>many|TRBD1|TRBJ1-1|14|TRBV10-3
CAITGTGLGTEAFF
TGTGCCATCACCGGGACAGGGCTCGGCACTGAAGCTTTCTTT
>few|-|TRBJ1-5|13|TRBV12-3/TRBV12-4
CASRSETFQPQHF
TGTGCCAGCAGGTCCGAAACGTTCCAGCCCCAGCATTTT
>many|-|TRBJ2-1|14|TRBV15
CATSSHSSYNEQFF
TGTGCCACCAGCAGCCACAGCTCCTACAATGAGCAGTTCTTC
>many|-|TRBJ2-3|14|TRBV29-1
CSVGPEKYTDTQYF
TGCAGCGTTGGGCCAGAGAAATACACAGATACGCAGTATTTT
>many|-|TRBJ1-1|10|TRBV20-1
CSATILVTFF
TGCAGTGCCACTATCCTGGTTACTTTCTTT
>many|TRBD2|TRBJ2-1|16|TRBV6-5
CASSSGLAVSYNEQFF
TGTGCCAGCAGTTCAGGACTAGCGGTTTCCTACAATGAGCAGTTCTTC
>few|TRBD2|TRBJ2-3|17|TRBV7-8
CASSGLRRTSASDTQYF
TGTGCCAGCAGCGGGCTGAGGCGAACTAGCGCCTCAGATACGCAGTATTTT
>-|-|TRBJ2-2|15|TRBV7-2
CASSQQVANTGELFF
TGTGCCAGCAGCCAGCAAGTCGCGAACACCGGGGAGCTGTTTTTT
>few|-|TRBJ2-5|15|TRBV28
CASSPSGGATETQYF
TGTGCCAGCAGTCCCAGTGGGGGGGCTACAGAGACCCAGTACTTC
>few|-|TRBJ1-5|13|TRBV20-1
CSARARLNQPQHF
TGCAGTGCTAGAGCCCGGTTAAATCAGCCCCAGCATTTT
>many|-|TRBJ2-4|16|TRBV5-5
CASSPEDTTAKNIQYF
TGTGCCAGCAGCCCCGAGGACACGACAGCCAAAAACATTCAGTACTTC
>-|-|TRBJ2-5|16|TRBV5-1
CASSLNGGPVQETQYF
TGCGCCAGCAGCTTGAACGGCGGGCCCGTCCAAGAGACCCAGTACTTC
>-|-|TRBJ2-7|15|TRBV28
CASSSPRGGNEEQYF
TGTGCCAGCAGTTCCCCTAGGGGTGGTAATGAGGAGCAGTACTTC
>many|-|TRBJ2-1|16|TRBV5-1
CASRSQAVISYNEQFF
TGCGCCAGCAGATCTCAAGCGGTTATCTCCTACAATGAGCAGTTCTTC
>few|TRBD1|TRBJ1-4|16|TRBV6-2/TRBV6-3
CASRTGQGGTNEKLFF
TGTGCCAGCAGGACGGGACAGGGAGGAACTAATGAAAAACTGTTTTTT
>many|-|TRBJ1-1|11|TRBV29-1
CSVDGGTPAFF
TGCAGCGTTGATGGGGGGACCCCCGCTTTCTTT
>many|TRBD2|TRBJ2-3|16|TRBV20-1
CSARKAGASPTDTQYF
TGCAGTGCTAGAAAAGCGGGAGCCTCCCCCACAGATACGCAGTATTTT
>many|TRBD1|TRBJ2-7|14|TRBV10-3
CAIRLGQGSYEQYF
TGTGCCATCAGGTTGGGACAGGGGTCGTACGAGCAGTACTTC
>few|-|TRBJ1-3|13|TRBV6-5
CASSYGPGNTIYF
TGTGCCAGCAGTTACGGCCCTGGAAACACCATATATTTT
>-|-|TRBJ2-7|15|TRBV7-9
CASSLGNQVSYEQYF
TGTGCCAGCAGCTTAGGTAACCAGGTCTCCTACGAGCAGTACTTC
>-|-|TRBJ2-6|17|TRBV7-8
CASSLDISNSGANVLTF
TGTGCCAGCAGCTTAGACATTTCCAACTCTGGGGCCAACGTCCTGACTTTC
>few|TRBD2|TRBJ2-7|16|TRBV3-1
CASSQGLLGTTYEQYF
TGTGCCAGCAGCCAAGGTCTCTTAGGGACTACCTACGAGCAGTACTTC